This T cell receptor (beta chain) was identified during a study of regulatory T cells in long-lasting Graves disease. Libraries of TCR beta came from iRepertoire HTBI primers plus Arm-PCR of CDR3 regions. MiXCR, applied by TCRdb to the multiplex PCR reads, yields one record per CDR3 protein. The table records about 660,000 distinct CDR3 sequences, around 30% of them present only once. The sample's time point: persistent/refractory GD, antithyroid drugs over 5 years with positive TRAb. Isolated PBMC RNA provided the starting material for the TCR library. The CDR3 has 12 residues. Trimming took off 1 base at V and 6 bases at J, with 7 bases between the two ends. CDR1 LNHDA and CDR2 SQIVND come from the germline V gene (reference sequence).

The chain recombines TRBV19 with TRBJ2-7; TRBD1 or TRBD2 may be the D gene (5 bases each). The sequence was obtained from a female donor with Graves disease. The input for sequencing was peripheral blood mononuclear cells (PBMCs), taken when the disease was refractory, from a patient treated with antithyroid drugs. CDR3 DNA sequence: TGTGCCAGTAGTATAGGGGACCTCGAGCAGTACTTC. Residues: CASSIGDLEQYF.